The sample holds a few counts of the clone carrying this T cell receptor beta chain. The antigen is unknown. Every bit of the isolated RNA underwent reverse transcription, so sequencing read expressed TCRB transcripts. The protocol was immunoSEQ multiplex PCR, while the TCRdb copy is restricted to in-frame clones and leaves out a portion. The table shows over 150,000 clones, with around 8% occurring only once. This sample was included in a study of beta chain features in type 1 diabetes. Study-level findings and limits: For patients and controls alike, PCR might favor shorter templates to the same degree. Whether HLA type influences TCRB rearrangement remained unresolved here. Researchers cautioned that cDNA sequencing could over-represent cells with high TCR expression. A moderate, significant TCRB CDR3 shortening appeared in type 1 diabetes across four CD4+ subsets.

Germline V gives CDR1 MGHRA, CDR2 YSYEKL. This CDR3 has 15 amino acids. V was pared by 0 bases and J by 6 bases, with 14 bases between. The chain is built from TRBV4-1 and TRBJ1-1, with D perhaps TRBD1 (5 bases). This receptor was taken from a woman in her forties with type 1 diabetes. Sequenced input: central memory CD4+ T cells from blood. The CDR3 spells CASSQDHGRGSEAFF. DNA for the CDR3: TGCGCCAGCAGCCAAGATCACGGCCGGGGGTCTGAAGCTTTCTTT.